The table lists the clone carrying this T cell receptor (beta chain) with many counts. Germline V gene lookup returns CDR1 WSHSY and CDR2 SAAADI. The CDR3 spans 13 residues. V was pared by 7 bases and J by 8 bases, with 16 bases between. These data originate in a study of CD8+CD57+ T cells in acquired aplastic anemia. Study overall: The study obtained an average of roughly 3 ug of DNA from sorted CD4+ and CD8+ cells.

It was patients with CD8+CD57+ cell expansion by flow cytometry who were chosen for sequencing. The study profiled TCR beta VDJ and CDR3 using genomic DNA as template. TCRdb analysed the reads with MiXCR anew, one entry per CDR3 protein. The sample holds 100,000 to 150,000 distinct CDR3 sequences, over 30% seen once. The V gene is TRBV10-2, the J gene TRBJ2-3; perhaps TRBD2 as D (5 bases). Sequencing was performed on sorted CD4+, CD8+, or CD8+CD57+ T cells (not recorded which) from PBMCs. The receptor comes from a human donor with aplastic anemia. CDR3 DNA sequence: TGCGCCAGCACCTTCAGCGGTACGGGTACGCAGTATTTT. Protein: CASTFSGTGTQYF.